These 21 T cell receptor beta chains came from one sample sequenced in a study of T-cell memory formation after mild COVID-19. TCRdb itself ran the 5' RACE reads through MiXCR, one entry per CDR3 protein. The sample holds about 170,000 distinct CDR3 sequences; under 15% are singletons and the top ten take approximately 3.3%. Sequenced sample: PBMCs or a T cell subset sorted from them (not recorded which). These receptors came from a man aged 18-30 years who had mild COVID-19 (a few samples of this study predate the infection). Cell type and time point are not known.

This clonotype occurred a few times. The chain carries TRBV29-1 and TRBJ2-3; D perhaps matches TRBD1 (5 bases). This CDR3 has 14 residues. The V gene's germline CDR1 is SQVTM and CDR2 ANQGSEA. V shed 7 bases and J shed 0 bases, with 14 bases lying between them. CDR3 sequence (DNA): TGCAGCGCACGGACACTTTGGAGCACAGATACGCAGTATTTT. It is translated as CSARTLWSTDTQYF.

This clonotype occurred a few times. The V call is TRBV5-1, the J call TRBJ1-2; 7 positions match TRBD1. Germline CDR1 is SGHRS and CDR2 is YFSETQ. Trimming cost V 4 bases and J 5 bases; bases outside gene matches: 5. The CDR3 has 13 residues. CDR3 nucleotides: TGCGCCAGCAGCCAGGGACAGACTTATGGCTACACCTTC. It encodes CASSQGQTYGYTF.

V gene TRBV20-1 combines with J gene TRBJ2-7; possibly TRBD2 for D (6 bases). Trimming removed 3 bases from V and 4 bases from J, with 13 bases in between. CDR1 and CDR2 (germline): DFQATT, SNEGSKA (reference sequence). There are 13 residues in the CDR3. The CDR3 DNA follows: TGCAGTGCTAGCGGGGGTTTGGGGTACGAGCAGTACGTC. This translates into CSASGGLGYEQYV.

The gene calls are TRBV2 and TRBJ2-5; D gene uncertain. The V gene lost 3 bases and the J gene lost 4 bases, with 12 bases spanning the gap. The CDR3 length is 14 residues. CDR1 is SNHLY and CDR2 is FYNNEI in the germline V gene. CDR3 amino acids: CASSEGNALETQYF. The DNA of the CDR3 is TGTGCCAGCAGTGAGGGGAACGCCCTAGAGACCCAGTACTTC. Together with reference TRBV2 and TRBJ2-5, the CDR3 gives the full variable domain: EPEVTQTPSHQVTQMGQEVILRCVPISNHLYFYWYRQILGQKVEFLVSFYNNEISEKSEIFDDQFSVERPDGSNFTLKIRSTKLEDSAMYFCASSEGNALETQYFGPGTRLLVL.

In its sample, this clonotype was seen many times. The chain employs TRBV5-1 and TRBJ2-3; D not certain. Trimming removed 0 bases from V and 1 base from J, with 6 bases in between. Germline V CDR1 and CDR2: SGHRS, YFSETQ. CDR3 length: 14 residues. CDR3 protein: CASSLGRGTDTQYF. The DNA for the CDR3 is TGCGCCAGCAGCTTGGGTAGGGGCACAGATACGCAGTATTTT.

This clonotype was counted a few times. The chain links TRBV12-3 or TRBV12-4 to TRBJ2-7, with 8 bases fitting TRBD2. V shed 6 bases, J shed 5 bases, and the junction held 6 bases outside the gene matches. CDR3 length equals 13 residues. The CDR3 sequence: CASSSGGGDEQYF. In DNA, the CDR3 is TGTGCCAGCAGCTCCGGGGGGGGCGACGAGCAGTACTTC.

This clonotype was recorded a few times. This chain links TRBV20-1 with TRBJ1-5; tentatively, D is TRBD1 (5 bases). There are 14 residues in the CDR3. V was pared by 6 bases and J by 5 bases, with 17 bases between. CDR1 is DFQATT, CDR2 SNEGSKA, per germline (reference sequence). This CDR3 is CSANDPGGDQPQHF. The CDR3 DNA sequence: TGCAGTGCGAACGACCCCGGGGGGGATCAGCCCCAGCATTTT.

V and J are TRBV10-2 and TRBJ2-4, with D unresolved. The V end lost 4 bases, the J end lost 0 bases, and 1 base lay between the germline ends. CDR1 and CDR2 (germline): WSHSY, SAAADI. This CDR3 spans 12 amino acids. The CDR3 protein is CASSVAKNIQYF. DNA for the CDR3: TGCGCCAGCAGTGTAGCCAAAAACATTCAGTACTTC.

The chain uses TRBV7-3 and TRBJ2-4; tentative D call: TRBD2 (5 bases). Trimming stripped 4 bases from V and 9 bases from J, with 10 bases between. The CDR3 has 12 residues. CDR1 is SGHTA, CDR2 FQGTGA, per germline. CDR3 in DNA: TGTGCCAGCAGCTATGGTCGGGGCATTCAGTACTTC. Translation: CASSYGRGIQYF. Filled out from reference TRBV7-3 and TRBJ2-4, the complete variable domain reads GAGVSQTPSNKVTEKGKYVELRCDPISGHTALYWYRQSLGQGPEFLIYFQGTGAADDSGLPNDRFFAVRPEGSVSTLKIQRTERGDSAVYLCASSYGRGIQYFGAGTRLSVL.

This clonotype was found once. The V call is TRBV11-2, the J call TRBJ1-1; D is possibly TRBD1 (5 bases). V was trimmed by 5 bases and J by 0 bases, leaving 13 bases between them. There are 15 residues in the CDR3. Germline V gene data show CDR1 as SGHAT and CDR2 as FQNNGV. The CDR3 region is CASSKTVLLNTEAFF. CDR3 DNA: TGTGCCAGCAGCAAGACAGTCTTATTGAACACTGAAGCTTTCTTT. The full variable domain, with the rest looked up from reference TRBV11-2 and TRBJ1-1, is EAGVAQSPRYKIIEKRQSVAFWCNPISGHATLYWYQQILGQGPKLLIQFQNNGVVDDSQLPKDRFSAERLKGVDSTLKIQPAKLEDSAVYLCASSKTVLLNTEAFFGQGTRLTVV.

The rearrangement uses TRBV30 and TRBJ1-2; no clear D. The V gene's germline CDR1 is GTSNPN and CDR2 SVGIG (reference sequence). The CDR3 consists of 16 residues. The V end was cut by 8 bases, the J end by 6 bases, with 28 bases between. CDR3 loop: CAGRSSLWGGADGYTF. The CDR3 nucleotides are TGTGCCGGAAGGAGTTCTCTCTGGGGTGGCGCAGATGGCTACACCTTC. The whole variable domain, filled in from reference TRBV30 and TRBJ1-2, reads SQTIHQWPATLVQPVGSPLSLECTVEGTSNPNLYWYRQAAGRGLQLLFYSVGIGQISSEVPQNLSASRPQDRQFILSSKKLLLSDSGFYLCAGRSSLWGGADGYTFGSGTRLTVV.

This clonotype was seen more than once but under ten times. The chain recombines TRBV23-1 with TRBJ1-5; TRBD1 might be the D (6 bases). TRBV23-1 is recorded as an ORF, its role being uncertain. The CDR3 has 16 residues. V lost 10 bases, J lost 6 bases, and 25 bases lay in between. The CDR3 nucleotides are TGCGCCACCCGATACAGGGAGCGGTTTAGGGTTCAGCCCCAGCATTTT. This gives the protein CATRYRERFRVQPQHF.

In its sample, this clonotype was seen a few times. This chain links TRBV20-1 with TRBJ1-5; 7 bases map to TRBD1. Germline-derived CDR1 and CDR2 are DFQATT and SNEGSKA (reference sequence). Unmatched junction bases numbered 9, after V lost 4 bases and J lost 0 bases. This CDR3 region has 16 residues. This CDR3 is CSAIATGSDSNQPQHF. The CDR3 DNA sequence: TGCAGTGCTATAGCGACAGGGTCGGATAGCAATCAGCCCCAGCATTTT.

This clonotype has a single count. The chain carries TRBV5-1 and TRBJ2-3; TRBD1 agrees at 8 bases. Germline V CDR1 and CDR2: SGHRS, YFSETQ. V shed 6 bases and J 4 bases; nucleotides not matched to a gene: 7. This CDR3 comprises 14 residues. This CDR3 reads CASTLDRAADTQYF. CDR3 DNA sequence: TGCGCCAGCACCCTGGACAGGGCCGCAGATACGCAGTATTTT.

The J gene is TRBJ1-5, the V gene TRBV21-1; TRBD1, the table's D call, lacks a check against the DNA. TRBV21-1 is classified as a pseudogene. This CDR3 is built from 16 residues. CDR3 loop: CASSKGRGHSNQPQHF. DNA for the CDR3: TGTGCCAGCAGCAAAGGGAGGGGGCATAGCAATCAGCCCCAGCATTTT.

This clonotype was observed a few times. V gene TRBV7-9 combines with J gene TRBJ2-7; the D gene is possibly TRBD2 (5 bases). The ends were cut back, 8 bases at V and 0 bases at J, with 17 bases in the middle. The CDR3 is 15 amino acids. In germline, CDR1 is SEHNR, CDR2 FQNEAQ (reference sequence). The DNA of the CDR3 is TGTGCCAGCGGCCCCCAGGCAGGAGGCTCCTACGAGCAGTACTTC. Translated: CASGPQAGGSYEQYF. The entire variable domain, with the rest obtained from reference TRBV7-9 and TRBJ2-7, is as follows: DTGVSQNPRHKITKRGQNVTFRCDPISEHNRLYWYRQTLGQGPEFLTYFQNEAQLEKSRLLSDRFSAERPKGSFSTLEIQRTEQGDSAMYLCASGPQAGGSYEQYFGPGTRLTVT.

In this sample, this clonotype turned up a few times. The chain links TRBV6-5 to TRBJ1-1; D call uncertain. Between the trimmed V and J ends, which lost 3 bases and 5 bases, there was a span of 19 bases. The germline gives CDR1 MNHEY, CDR2 SVGAGI. The CDR3 loop spans 16 amino acids. CDR3 amino acids: CASSYFGPQVGTEAFF. In DNA form, the CDR3 reads TGTGCCAGCAGTTATTTTGGGCCCCAGGTGGGGACTGAAGCTTTCTTT.

The chain combines TRBV28 with TRBJ2-7; 9 nucleotides match TRBD1. The V gene end was trimmed by 5 bases and the J gene end by 6 bases; junction bases not matched to a gene: 8. The germline gives CDR1 MDHEN, CDR2 SYDVKM. The CDR3 extends over 14 amino acids. The CDR3 DNA sequence: TGTGCCAGCAGTACCCCCGGGACAGGGCCCGAGCAGTACGTC. This encodes CASSTPGTGPEQYV.

The chain is built from TRBV9 and TRBJ1-2; 7 nucleotides align to TRBD1. Germline CDR1 SGDLS, CDR2 YYNGEE. The CDR3 has 11 amino acids. With 3 bases clipped from V and 10 bases from J, the junction kept 3 bases outside the gene matches. CDR3 nucleotides: TGTGCCAGCAGCGCGGGACAGACCTACACCTTC. It specifies CASSAGQTYTF.

This clonotype was counted a few times. V is TRBV9 and J is TRBJ2-5; D might be TRBD2 (5 bases). Trimming took 0 bases from V and 5 from J, leaving 14 bases between them. The CDR3 length is 15 residues. Germline V CDR1 and CDR2: SGDLS, YYNGEE. The CDR3 sequence: CASSVAVAGGETQYF. The CDR3 nucleotides are TGTGCCAGCAGCGTAGCTGTGGCCGGAGGTGAGACCCAGTACTTC. Full variable domain (remainder filled in from reference TRBV9 and TRBJ2-5): DSGVTQTPKHLITATGQRVTLRCSPRSGDLSVYWYQQSLDQGLQFLIQYYNGEERAKGNILERFSAQQFPDLHSELNLSSLELGDSALYFCASSVAVAGGETQYFGPGTRLLVL.

In this sample, this clonotype turned up a few times. J is TRBJ2-3 and V is TRBV7-6, with D possibly being TRBD2 (6 bases). The CDR3 extends over 13 amino acids. In germline, CDR1 is SGHVS, CDR2 FNYEAQ. V was clipped by 6 bases and J by 3 bases, with 10 bases between them. DNA of the CDR3: TGTGCCAGCAGTTACGGGGGAACAGATACGCAGTATTTT. Its translation: CASSYGGTDTQYF.